The rows below give T cell receptor beta chains drawn from one sample of a study of blood T cell repertoires in COVID-19. Using immunoSEQ multiplex PCR, the repertoire was profiled, and TCRdb retains in-frame clones only, with some absent. The sample consists of tens of thousands of clones, about 80% of them appearing once. The sample taken for sequencing was peripheral blood. Every receptor here comes from a man aged 65 to 79 with acute or convalescent COVID-19. CDR3s include the opening cysteine and the closing phenylalanine or tryptophan. D genes are given only for firm matches. A clone size is listed for some rows: how often the clone was seen (once, few, many), or a class if it is expanded.

j_gene,v_gene,abundance,d_gene,CDR3aa,CDR3nt
TRBJ2-1,TRBV9,-,TRBD2,CASSPSYSGRFGNEQFF,TGTGCCAGCAGCCCATCTTATAGCGGGAGATTCGGCAATGAGCAGTTCTTC
TRBJ2-7,TRBV7-2,-,TRBD2,CASSSGTSVNSYEQYF,TGTGCCAGCAGCTCCGGGACTAGCGTGAACTCCTACGAGCAGTACTTC
TRBJ1-3,TRBV20-1,-,-,CSASPGRGNTIYF,TGCAGTGCTAGTCCAGGGCGCGGAAACACCATATATTTT
TRBJ1-5,TRBV4-2,-,TRBD1,CASSQFRDRASQGPQHF,TGTGCCAGCAGCCAATTTCGGGACAGGGCGTCCCAGGGGCCCCAGCATTTT
TRBJ1-2,TRBV9,-,TRBD1,CASSAGTGELGYTF,TGTGCCAGCAGCGCGGGGACAGGGGAGCTTGGCTACACCTTC
TRBJ1-6,TRBV2,-,-,CASIRTVNNSPLHF,TGTGCCAGCATCCGGACAGTCAATAATTCACCCCTCCACTTT
TRBJ2-2,TRBV3-1/TRBV3-2,-,TRBD2,CASSQDSLGGSGTGELFF,TGTGCCAGCAGCCAAGATTCTTTGGGCGGGAGTGGGACCGGGGAGCTGTTTTTT
TRBJ1-2,TRBV6-1,-,-,CASSTYSNYGYTF,TGTGCCAGCAGTACTTACAGTAACTATGGCTACACCTTC
TRBJ2-7,TRBV5-6,-,TRBD1,CASSPPTGWDRDYEQYF,TGTGCCAGCAGCCCACCCACCGGATGGGACAGGGACTACGAGCAGTACTTC
TRBJ1-3,TRBV7-2,-,-,CASSLDPPRYKGNTIYF,TGTGCCAGCAGCTTAGACCCCCCCCGGTATAAGGGAAACACCATATATTTT
TRBJ2-2,TRBV7-7,-,TRBD2,CASSPGTSGSTGELFF,TGTGCCAGCAGCCCTGGGACTAGCGGGAGTACCGGGGAGCTGTTTTTT
TRBJ2-1,TRBV3-1/TRBV3-2,-,TRBD2,CASSQDSGGGSYNEQFF,TGTGCCAGCAGCCAAGATTCGGGGGGGGGATCCTACAATGAGCAGTTCTTC
TRBJ1-5,TRBV18,-,TRBD1,CASSPQGANNQPQHF,TGTGCCAGCTCACCACAGGGGGCGAACAATCAGCCCCAGCATTTT
TRBJ2-1,TRBV24-1,-,-,CATSDSVYNEQFF,TGTGCCACCAGTGACTCAGTTTACAATGAGCAGTTCTTC
TRBJ2-1,TRBV6-4,once,TRBD2,CASSATSGSYNEQFF,TGTGCCAGCAGTGCGACTAGCGGGTCCTACAATGAGCAGTTCTTC
TRBJ2-7,TRBV29-1,-,TRBD2,CSVRLAGRYEQYF,TGCAGCGTGAGACTAGCGGGTCGTTACGAGCAGTACTTC
TRBJ2-5,TRBV5-1,-,TRBD2,CASSQEGSGRPQETQYF,TGCGCCAGCAGCCAGGAGGGAAGCGGGAGGCCCCAAGAGACCCAGTACTTC
TRBJ2-7,TRBV7-2,-,TRBD2,CASSLALASGHEQYF,TGTGCCAGCAGCTTAGCGCTGGCTAGCGGCCACGAGCAGTACTTC